Below are 11 T cell receptor beta chains sequenced from a single sample in a study of CD8 T cells in ankylosing spondylitis. MiXCR, run by TCRdb on the 5' RACE reads, gives a single entry per CDR3 protein. Of about 220,000 distinct CDR3 sequences listed, 10% to 13% are singletons. The specimen was blood, either unsorted or a sorted T cell fraction (not recorded which). The receptors stem from a male donor with ankylosing spondylitis or in good health (not recorded which).

The chain carries TRBV19 and TRBJ2-7, with TRBD1 matching over 7 bases. V was clipped by 8 bases and J by 1 base; unmatched bases: 11. Germline CDR1 and CDR2: LNHDA and SQIVND (reference sequence). The CDR3 is 15 residues long. Here the CDR3 reads CASDTGTAPSYEQYF. CDR3 nucleotide sequence: TGTGCCAGTGATACCGGGACAGCCCCTTCCTACGAGCAGTACTTC.

This clonotype has ten or more counts. V and J are TRBV7-9 and TRBJ1-3, with no clear D. CDR1 is SEHNR, CDR2 FQNEAQ, per germline (reference sequence). The V end lost 0 bases, the J end lost 2 bases, and 11 bases lay between the germline ends. CDR3 length: 16 amino acids. The CDR3 is CASSLAAVGAGNTIYF. For the CDR3, the DNA is TGTGCCAGCAGCTTAGCGGCGGTCGGCGCTGGAAACACCATATATTTT.

There are many counts of this clonotype. V gene TRBV6-5 combines with J gene TRBJ1-1; no definite D call. Trimming shortened V by 2 bases and J by 7 bases, and 11 bases separated the two germline ends. The CDR3 extends over 13 amino acids. The germline V gene encodes CDR1 MNHEY and CDR2 SVGAGI. The DNA of the CDR3 is TGTGCCAGCAGTTACGTGAAGGAAGGTGAAGCTTTCTTT. Protein sequence: CASSYVKEGEAFF.

This clonotype was counted a few times. This chain uses TRBV27 with TRBJ2-6; D might be TRBD1 (6 bases). The CDR3 extends over 16 amino acids. CDR1 MNHEY and CDR2 SMNVEV come from the germline V gene (reference sequence). The V end lost 0 bases, the J end lost 12 bases, and 18 bases lay between the germline ends. The CDR3 sequence: CASSLSKAGEWFVLTF. In DNA form, the CDR3 reads TGTGCCAGCAGTTTATCGAAGGCAGGGGAATGGTTCGTCCTGACTTTC.

This clonotype was picked up many times. This chain joins TRBV7-9 and TRBJ2-1; tentatively, D is TRBD2 (5 bases). The CDR3 length is 12 residues. CDR1 and CDR2 (germline): SEHNR, FQNEAQ (reference sequence). The V end was cut by 2 bases, the J end by 10 bases, with 9 bases between. CDR3 region: CASSLLEVEQFF. The CDR3 region has the DNA TGTGCCAGCAGCTTATTGGAGGTAGAGCAGTTCTTC.

About this clonotype itself: A much more abundant neighbour one base away suggests this may be a read error. The chain combines TRBV6-5 with TRBJ2-7, with 7 bases identical to TRBD1. The trim removed 2 bases at V and 5 bases at J, leaving 6 bases unmatched. The CDR3 is made up of 14 amino acids. Germline CDR1 reads MNHEY; CDR2 reads SVGAGI. CDR3 sequence reads: CASSYPGTADEQYF. Written as DNA, the CDR3 is TGTGCCAGCAGTTACCCAGGGACAGCCGACGAGCAGTACTTC.

In its sample, this clonotype was seen many times. The gene calls are TRBV6-6 and TRBJ1-1; no firm D call. V was cut by 0 bases and J by 11 bases, with 13 bases left in between. Germline-derived CDR1 and CDR2 are MNHNY and SVGAGI (reference sequence). The CDR3 has 13 residues. In DNA form, the CDR3 reads TGTGCCAGCAGTTACTCGTTAGGGTCTTCCGCTTTCTTT. Amino acid sequence: CASSYSLGSSAFF.

In its sample, this clonotype was seen many times. The rearrangement joins TRBV4-2 to TRBJ2-3; 10 nucleotides align to TRBD2. This CDR3 is 15 amino acids long. From germline, CDR1 is LGHNA and CDR2 YNFKEQ. V lost 5 bases to trimming and J lost 5 bases; unmatched junction nucleotides: 7. CDR3 amino acids: CASSIAGGGEDTQYF. As DNA, the CDR3 is TGTGCCAGCAGCATAGCGGGGGGCGGGGAAGATACGCAGTATTTT.

The chain uses TRBV20-1 and TRBJ2-4, with TRBD2 matching 11 bases. Germline V gene lookup returns CDR1 DFQATT and CDR2 SNEGSKA (reference sequence). The CDR3 extends over 19 amino acids. The V and J ends lost 1 base and 0 bases, in that order; junction bases with no gene match: 11. CDR3 loop: CSARGQTSGERVAKNIQYF. The CDR3, as DNA: TGCAGTGCTAGAGGCCAGACTAGCGGGGAGAGAGTAGCCAAAAACATTCAGTACTTC.

This clonotype was recorded many times. The chain recombines TRBV5-1 with TRBJ1-1; 8 bases match TRBD1. This CDR3 spans 16 amino acids. The germline CDR1 and CDR2 sequences are SGHRS and YFSETQ. The junction had 14 bases not matched to a gene; V was cut back by 6 bases and J by 4 bases. CDR3 region: CASINGTGRLSTEAFF. The CDR3 coding sequence is TGCGCCAGCATTAATGGGACAGGAAGGTTGAGCACTGAAGCTTTCTTT.

The chain combines TRBV7-8 with TRBJ2-5; D ambiguous. Between the trimmed V and J ends, which lost 10 bases and 4 bases, there was a span of 22 bases. Germline CDR1 SGHVS, CDR2 FQNEAQ. CDR3 length: 15 amino acids. CDR3 amino acids: CATIATPPLRETQYF. The CDR3 nucleotides read TGTGCCACCATCGCAACACCGCCCCTTCGAGAGACCCAGTACTTC.